What follows are 9 T cell receptor beta chains derived from one specimen sequenced in a study of T cells in Graves' hyperthyroidism and ophthalmopathy (dated by TCRdb to the late 2010s). Library method: multiplex PCR. These reads were obtained on an Illumina HiSeq 2000. The TCR beta CDR3 regions were amplified from the RNA transcripts. The TCR CDR3 was subjected to a first round of RT-PCR using the HTBI primer set and the Qiagen OneStep RT-PCR kit. The public reads were reanalyzed by TCRdb: fastp trimming at Q25, MiXCR alignment, in-frame beta chains only. All rows with the same CDR3 protein become a single entry with the most common DNA and genes. This sample has over 700,000 distinct CDR3 sequences in its table, and about 17% of those were observed once. The ten most abundant clones make up approximately 15% of the sample. The sample taken for sequencing was blood. Receptors originate from a woman aged 45-65 years with Graves' hyperthyroidism that later progressed to Graves' ophthalmopathy.

This chain joins TRBV2 and TRBJ1-2; D unclear. The CDR3 consists of 11 residues. Per germline, CDR1 SNHLY and CDR2 FYNNEI. Trimming left V 6 bases short and J 2 bases short, with 4 bases between. CDR3 DNA: TGTGCCAGCAGACCCAACTATGGCTACACCTTC. This encodes CASRPNYGYTF.

The chain is built from TRBV6-5 and TRBJ2-5, with 8 bases aligning to TRBD1. Germline lookup yields CDR1 MNHEY and CDR2 SVGAGI. The J segment lost 5 bases and the V segment lost 2 bases, leaving 7 bases of the junction unmatched. The CDR3 loop spans 15 amino acids. The CDR3 spells CASSYEQGAWETQYF. CDR3 nucleotide sequence: TGTGCCAGCAGTTACGAGCAGGGGGCCTGGGAGACCCAGTACTTC.

This clonotype was counted many times. J is TRBJ1-1 and V is TRBV5-1, with D possibly TRBD1 on 5 matching bases. CDR3 length: 14 amino acids. The germline V gene has CDR1 SGHRS and CDR2 YFSETQ. Trimming removed 2 bases at V and 1 base at J, with 9 bases between. DNA of the CDR3: TGCGCCAGCAGCTTTTCCGACAGGAACACTGAAGCTTTCTTT. The encoded protein is CASSFSDRNTEAFF.

The V and J genes are TRBV7-8 and TRBJ2-3, with D possibly TRBD1 on 6 matching bases. Germline CDR1 SGHVS, CDR2 FQNEAQ. V was pared by 6 bases and J by 2 bases, with 12 bases between. The CDR3 contains 14 residues. The CDR3 here is CASSRDTYTDTQYF. Written as DNA, the CDR3 is TGTGCCAGCAGTCGGGACACCTACACAGATACGCAGTATTTT.

At least ten counts were recorded for this clonotype. The rearrangement uses TRBV30 and TRBJ1-6, with D hard to call. Germline V gene sequence: CDR1 GTSNPN, CDR2 SVGIG (reference sequence). The length of the CDR3 is 14 residues. The germline V and J ends were trimmed by 4 bases and 8 bases, with 15 bases remaining between them. The chain's CDR3 is CAWNSNPGDSPLHF. CDR3 DNA sequence: TGTGCCTGGAATTCTAATCCCGGAGATTCACCCCTCCACTTT.

This clonotype was observed many times. The chain recombines TRBV6-2 or TRBV6-3 with TRBJ1-5; no firm D call. This CDR3 has 17 amino acids. The V gene lost 7 bases and the J gene lost 0 bases, with 19 bases spanning the gap. Germline V CDR1 and CDR2: MNHEY, SVGEGT. The CDR3 nucleotides are TGTGCCAGCACCAACCCCAAAAGGTTTTATAGCAATCAGCCCCAGCATTTT. Its translation is CASTNPKRFYSNQPQHF.

This clonotype was recorded many times. The chain uses TRBV3-1 and TRBJ1-1, with a possible D match to TRBD1 (6 bases). Trimming took 5 bases from V and 1 from J, leaving 14 bases between them. This CDR3 has 15 amino acids. CDR1 is LGHDT and CDR2 is YNNKEL in the germline V gene (reference sequence). CDR3 in DNA: TGTGCCAGCAGCATACAGGGAAATCGGAACACTGAAGCTTTCTTT. Translating it yields CASSIQGNRNTEAFF.

The genes are TRBV5-4 and TRBJ2-1; TRBD1 is a possible D gene (5 bases). Between the trimmed V and J ends, which lost 0 bases and 0 bases, there was a span of 10 bases. Per germline, CDR1 SGHNT and CDR2 YYREEE (reference sequence). This CDR3 comprises 16 residues. DNA of the CDR3: TGTGCCAGCAGCTTGGGACCAGACAGCTCCTACAATGAGCAGTTCTTC. It codes for CASSLGPDSSYNEQFF.

This clonotype was counted ten times or more. The rearrangement uses TRBV2 and TRBJ2-3; TRBD1 or TRBD2 may be the D gene (5 bases each). CDR1 is SNHLY, CDR2 FYNNEI, per germline. The CDR3 is 15 amino acids. Trimming left V 1 base short and J 6 bases short, with 14 bases between. The CDR3 is CASSEDGLRGDTQYF. Here the CDR3 DNA reads TGTGCCAGCAGTGAAGATGGTCTACGGGGCGATACGCAGTATTTT.